This T cell receptor (beta chain) was observed in a study of cytomegalovirus exposure and HLA in healthy donors. Between the trimmed V and J ends, which lost 10 bases and 3 bases, there was a span of 20 bases. Germline values: CDR1 SNHLY, CDR2 FYNNEI. The CDR3 contains 15 residues. Researchers ran the PCR with 60 Vbeta and 13 Jbeta primers. Data came from immunoSEQ multiplex PCR; TCRdb stores just in-frame clones and leaves some out. This table has roughly 70,000 clones, 65% to 85% appearing once. Overall study findings and caveats: It was assumed in the presence/absence analyses that sequencing depth was roughly uniform across donors.

On this clone: Its antigen is unidentified.

This receptor was taken from a man in his 70s in good health and CMV-seronegative. The rearrangement uses TRBV2 and TRBJ2-3, with D possibly matching TRBD1 (7 bases). Sequencing input: PBMCs. DNA for the CDR3: TGTGCCATCTCAGGAGGGGACAGTCCGACAGATACGCAGTATTTT. Translating gives CAISGGDSPTDTQYF. Together with reference TRBV2 and TRBJ2-3, the CDR3 gives the full variable domain: EPEVTQTPSHQVTQMGQEVILRCVPISNHLYFYWYRQILGQKVEFLVSFYNNEISEKSEIFDDQFSVERPDGSNFTLKIRSTKLEDSAMYFCAISGGDSPTDTQYFGPGTRLTVL.